The 27 T cell receptor beta chains below were found in one sample sequenced in a study of shared clonotypes between healthy human individuals. Assay used: immunoSEQ multiplex PCR; TCRdb lists only in-frame clones, some missing. The table has 2 million to 3 million clones, approximately 94% seen once. The source material was naive CD4+ T cells from PBMCs. Subset meaning: CD45RA+ positively selected. The receptors originated from a man aged 18 to 30 in good health. Some clones in this sample may be carry-over from other donors' samples.

J is TRBJ1-2 and V is TRBV28; D unclear. The CDR3 contains 14 residues. The V end lost 1 base, the J end lost 8 bases, and 14 bases lay between the germline ends. Germline loops: CDR1 MDHEN, CDR2 SYDVKM. Here the CDR3 reads CASSLLAGRSGYTF. The CDR3 bases are TGTGCCAGCAGTTTATTAGCAGGACGTTCGGGCTACACCTTC.

The CDR3 protein is CASSRAGLDTDTQYF. Written as DNA, the CDR3 is TGTGCCAGCTCACGTGCAGGACTAGACACAGATACGCAGTATTTT. The chain carries TRBV18 and TRBJ2-3, with 7 bases fitting TRBD2. Trimming at V came to 4 bases and at J to 2 bases, leaving 6 bases not matched to a gene. Per the germline V gene, CDR1 is KGHSH and CDR2 is LQKENI. There are 15 residues in the CDR3.

This chain connects TRBV30 to TRBJ2-1; D might be TRBD2 (6 bases). The CDR3 loop spans 12 amino acids. The germline V gene has CDR1 GTSNPN and CDR2 SVGIG (reference sequence). V lost 1 base and J 9 bases, leaving 10 bases between the germline ends. The CDR3: CAWSARRGEQFF. The CDR3 DNA follows: TGTGCCTGGAGTGCACGGAGGGGTGAGCAGTTCTTC.

This chain links TRBV9 with TRBJ2-1, with 13 bases that match TRBD2. The germline gives CDR1 SGDLS, CDR2 YYNGEE. V dropped 3 bases and J dropped 9; count of bases not matched to a gene: 9. The CDR3 runs 16 residues. Here the CDR3 DNA reads TGTGCCAGCAGCGGAGAAACTAGCGGGAGGGCCGGTGAGCAGTTCTTC. Protein: CASSGETSGRAGEQFF.

This clone was seen a single time. The CDR3 protein is CASSLPGTGYSQHF. The CDR3 region has the DNA TGCGCCAGCAGCCTTCCCGGGACAGGGTATTCACAGCATTTT. The V call is TRBV4-1, the J call TRBJ1-5; 9 nucleotides line up with TRBD1. V lost 4 bases and J lost 13; bases outside the gene matches: 11. The CDR3 runs to 14 residues. The germline V gene has CDR1 MGHRA and CDR2 YSYEKL.

The CDR3: CASSFDSRGGWGNEQFF. The CDR3 region has the DNA TGTGCCAGCAGCTTTGACTCGCGGGGAGGGTGGGGCAATGAGCAGTTCTTC. The chain employs TRBV7-3 and TRBJ2-1, with TRBD2 identical over 7 bases. Germline loops: CDR1 SGHTA, CDR2 FQGTGA. With V trimmed by 3 bases and J by 6 bases, 14 bases remained unmatched. The CDR3 is 17 amino acids.

The chain couples TRBV2 to TRBJ1-1; D might be TRBD1 (5 bases). This CDR3 spans 13 amino acids. CDR1 is SNHLY, CDR2 FYNNEI, per germline. The germline V and J ends were trimmed by 8 bases and 5 bases, with 15 bases remaining between them. The CDR3 is CASARQGGTEAFF. The CDR3 region has the DNA TGTGCCAGCGCGCGGCAGGGCGGTACTGAAGCTTTCTTT. Together with reference TRBV2 and TRBJ1-1, the CDR3 gives the full variable domain: EPEVTQTPSHQVTQMGQEVILRCVPISNHLYFYWYRQILGQKVEFLVSFYNNEISEKSEIFDDQFSVERPDGSNFTLKIRSTKLEDSAMYFCASARQGGTEAFFGQGTRLTVV.

The V gene is TRBV25-1, the J gene TRBJ2-7; TRBD2 might be the D (6 bases). CDR1 is MGHDK and CDR2 is SYGVNS in the germline V gene. This CDR3 is built from 13 residues. V was trimmed by 6 bases and J by 0 bases, leaving 9 bases between them. The CDR3 loop reads CASRREASYEQYF. The CDR3 region has the DNA TGTGCCAGCAGAAGGGAGGCCTCCTACGAGCAGTACTTC.

The V call is TRBV9, the J call TRBJ1-5; D not resolved. V lost 2 bases and J lost 6, with 9 bases in between. This CDR3 contains 13 residues. The V gene's germline CDR1 is SGDLS and CDR2 YYNGEE. The CDR3 region has the DNA TGTGCCAGCAGCGTGGCAGACTCTCAGCCCCAGCATTTT. This translates into CASSVADSQPQHF.

This clone was seen only once. The V and J genes are TRBV2 and TRBJ2-7; tentatively, D is TRBD2 (5 bases). This CDR3 is 16 amino acids long. The germline V and J ends were trimmed by 2 bases and 2 bases, with 16 bases remaining between them. Germline-derived CDR1 and CDR2 are SNHLY and FYNNEI. The CDR3 spells CASSEWSSRRAYEQYF. For the CDR3, the DNA is TGTGCCAGCAGTGAATGGTCTAGCAGACGTGCCTACGAGCAGTACTTC. The whole variable domain, filled in from reference TRBV2 and TRBJ2-7, reads EPEVTQTPSHQVTQMGQEVILRCVPISNHLYFYWYRQILGQKVEFLVSFYNNEISEKSEIFDDQFSVERPDGSNFTLKIRSTKLEDSAMYFCASSEWSSRRAYEQYFGPGTRLTVT.

The chain couples TRBV28 to TRBJ1-4; D gene uncertain. Trimming removed 8 bases at V and 6 bases at J, with 10 bases between. This CDR3 has 12 amino acids. Germline V gene lookup returns CDR1 MDHEN and CDR2 SYDVKM. The CDR3 loop is CASGSLDEKLFF. The CDR3 nucleotides are TGTGCCAGCGGGTCTTTGGATGAAAAACTGTTTTTT. Based on the CDR3 plus reference TRBV28 and TRBJ1-4, the full variable domain is DVKVTQSSRYLVKRTGEKVFLECVQDMDHENMFWYRQDPGLGLRLIYFSYDVKMKEKGDIPEGYSVSREKKERFSLILESASTNQTSMYLCASGSLDEKLFFGSGTQLSVL.

J is TRBJ1-1 and V is TRBV5-6; D not certain. Trimming cost V 0 bases and J 5 bases, with 14 bases left between them. The CDR3 runs to 15 residues. Germline CDR1 reads SGHDT; CDR2 reads YYEEEE. For the CDR3, the DNA is TGTGCCAGCAGCTTGGGTTGGCATAGTGGAACTGAAGCTTTCTTT. It is translated as CASSLGWHSGTEAFF.

Notes on this clone: In the same sample, other DNA sequences code for this CDR3. The chain employs TRBV5-1 and TRBJ2-2; 8 bases map to TRBD1. With 4 bases clipped from V and 7 bases from J, the junction kept 3 bases outside the gene matches. The CDR3 is 13 residues long. In germline, CDR1 is SGHRS, CDR2 YFSETQ. DNA for the CDR3: TGCGCCAGCAGCCTCGGACAGGGCGGGGAGCTGTTTTTT. The encoded protein is CASSLGQGGELFF.

The chain carries TRBV5-1 and TRBJ2-4; D is perhaps TRBD2 (6 bases). This CDR3 spans 17 amino acids. Germline loops: CDR1 SGHRS, CDR2 YFSETQ. Trimming pared 4 bases from V and 7 bases from J, leaving 24 bases between. CDR3 region: CASSPHQGTPGGNIQYF. The CDR3 DNA follows: TGCGCCAGCAGCCCGCATCAGGGCACGCCTGGGGGGAACATTCAGTACTTC. The full variable domain, in which reference TRBV5-1 and TRBJ2-4 provide the parts outside the CDR3, is KAGVTQTPRYLIKTRGQQVTLSCSPISGHRSVSWYQQTPGQGLQFLFEYFSETQRNKGNFPGRFSGRQFSNSRSEMNVSTLELGDSALYLCASSPHQGTPGGNIQYFGAGTRLSVL.

The chain uses TRBV5-1 and TRBJ1-2; D unclear. V dropped 0 bases and J dropped 7 bases, with 13 bases sitting between them. CDR3 length equals 14 residues. The V gene's germline CDR1 is SGHRS and CDR2 YFSETQ. The CDR3 DNA reads TGCGCCAGCAGCTTGGATCCGGTTCCTTCTGGCTACACCTTC. Residues: CASSLDPVPSGYTF.

The V and J genes are TRBV5-1 and TRBJ2-1; 9 bases are shared with TRBD2. The CDR3 contains 17 residues. The germline CDR1 and CDR2 sequences are SGHRS and YFSETQ. J was trimmed by 2 bases and V by 0 bases; bases with no gene match: 6. CDR3 sequence: CASSLGPLAGPYNEQFF. The CDR3 bases are TGCGCCAGCAGCTTGGGCCCGCTAGCGGGGCCCTACAATGAGCAGTTCTTC.

The chain combines TRBV7-2 with TRBJ2-2; TRBD2 might be the D (5 bases). Deletions cut 3 bases from V and 4 bases from J, with 12 bases between. Germline loops: CDR1 SGHTA, CDR2 FQGNSA. The length of the CDR3 is 15 residues. DNA of the CDR3: TGTGCCAGCAGCTTGGCGGGTATCTTCACCGGGGAGCTGTTTTTT. It translates to CASSLAGIFTGELFF. Variable domain in full (rest from reference TRBV7-2 and TRBJ2-2): GAGVSQSPSNKVTEKGKDVELRCDPISGHTALYWYRQSLGQGLEFLIYFQGNSAPDKSGLPSDRFSAERTGGSVSTLTIQRTQQEDSAVYLCASSLAGIFTGELFFGEGSRLTVL.

V and J are TRBV4-1 and TRBJ2-7; no definite D call. There are 16 residues in the CDR3. V lost 6 bases and J 4 bases, leaving 22 bases between the germline ends. Looked up from germline, CDR1 is MGHRA and CDR2 is YSYEKL. This chain's CDR3 is CASRLAPGPSAYEQYF. CDR3 nucleotide sequence: TGCGCCAGCAGACTCGCCCCCGGGCCTTCGGCGTACGAGCAGTACTTC.

The chain couples TRBV28 to TRBJ1-1, with D perhaps matching TRBD1 (5 bases). The germline gives CDR1 MDHEN, CDR2 SYDVKM. The V end was cut by 2 bases, the J end by 11 bases, with 12 bases between. CDR3 length equals 12 residues. The CDR3 DNA sequence: TGTGCCAGCAGTTTAGGAAGAGGGGCGGCTTTCTTT. Protein: CASSLGRGAAFF.

This chain uses TRBV19 with TRBJ2-1, with 10 nucleotides matching TRBD2. Trimming cost V 4 bases and J 6 bases; bases outside gene matches: 12. From germline, CDR1 is LNHDA and CDR2 SQIVND (reference sequence). CDR3 size: 17 residues. The CDR3 DNA follows: TGTGCCAGTAGTAAAGGGGCTAGCGGGAGTACGGGCAATGAGCAGTTCTTC. It specifies CASSKGASGSTGNEQFF.

The gene calls are TRBV4-2 and TRBJ2-3; D call uncertain. Germline assignment: CDR1 LGHNA and CDR2 YNFKEQ. The V end was cut by 0 bases, the J end by 3 bases, with 13 bases between. The CDR3 length is 16 residues. The CDR3 region is CASSQDREWETDTQYF. The CDR3 DNA reads as TGTGCCAGCAGCCAAGACCGAGAGTGGGAAACAGATACGCAGTATTTT.

The chain links TRBV30 to TRBJ2-1; TRBD1 might be the D (7 bases). Germline V CDR1 and CDR2: GTSNPN, SVGIG (reference sequence). V lost 2 bases and J lost 8, with 16 bases in between. CDR3 length equals 14 residues. CDR3 coding DNA: TGTGCCTGGAGTTTACTAGGAGGGGGCTATGAGCAGTTCTTC. This sequence encodes CAWSLLGGGYEQFF.

The chain carries TRBV5-1 and TRBJ2-4; no firm D call. CDR1 is SGHRS, CDR2 YFSETQ, per germline. The CDR3 has 12 residues. Trimming shortened V by 0 bases and J by 7 bases, and 5 bases separated the two germline ends. Written as DNA, the CDR3 is TGCGCCAGCAGCTTGGACCGGAACATTCAGTACTTC. Translating gives CASSLDRNIQYF.

This clone was counted once. At the DNA level, this CDR3 is encoded by other sequences in the same sample as well. The chain combines TRBV7-2 with TRBJ1-1; 8 bases agree with TRBD1. This CDR3 contains 14 residues. Germline V gives CDR1 SGHTA, CDR2 FQGNSA. Germline trimming cut 5 bases from V and 5 bases from J; bases unmatched to any gene: 7. The CDR3 DNA is TGTGCCAGCAGCCTTCAGGGGGCAGGGACTGAAGCTTTCTTT. Translating it yields CASSLQGAGTEAFF.

V gene TRBV4-1 combines with J gene TRBJ2-5; D unresolved. Germline CDR1 is MGHRA and CDR2 is YSYEKL. V was pared by 0 bases and J by 1 base, with 18 bases between. This CDR3 has 18 amino acids. This CDR3 is CASSQDSPFDPSQETQYF. Here the CDR3 DNA reads TGCGCCAGCAGCCAAGACTCCCCCTTTGACCCTAGCCAAGAGACCCAGTACTTC.

This clone was recorded once. Distinct nucleotide sequences in the sample also encode this CDR3. The rearrangement links TRBV9 to TRBJ2-3; TRBD2 aligns across 10 bases. Germline CDR1 reads SGDLS; CDR2 reads YYNGEE. This CDR3 is 16 amino acids long. Germline trimming cut 4 bases from V and 2 bases from J; bases unmatched to any gene: 7. Here the CDR3 reads CASSPRAGGITDTQYF. The CDR3 region has the DNA TGTGCCAGCAGCCCTCGAGCGGGAGGGATCACAGATACGCAGTATTTT.

For the CDR3, the DNA is TGTGCCAGCAGCTATGGGACAAGGAACACTGAAGCTTTCTTT. Translated: CASSYGTRNTEAFF. The genes are TRBV11-3 and TRBJ1-1, with D tentatively TRBD1 (6 bases). Per germline, CDR1 SGHNT and CDR2 YENEEA. Trimming shortened V by 4 bases and J by 1 base, and 10 bases separated the two germline ends. This CDR3 is 14 amino acids long. Full variable domain (missing parts from reference TRBV11-3 and TRBJ1-1): EAGVVQSPRYKIIEKKQPVAFWCNPISGHNTLYWYLQNLGQGPELLIRYENEEAVDDSQLPKDRFSAERLKGVDSTLKIQPAELGDSAVYLCASSYGTRNTEAFFGQGTRLTVV.